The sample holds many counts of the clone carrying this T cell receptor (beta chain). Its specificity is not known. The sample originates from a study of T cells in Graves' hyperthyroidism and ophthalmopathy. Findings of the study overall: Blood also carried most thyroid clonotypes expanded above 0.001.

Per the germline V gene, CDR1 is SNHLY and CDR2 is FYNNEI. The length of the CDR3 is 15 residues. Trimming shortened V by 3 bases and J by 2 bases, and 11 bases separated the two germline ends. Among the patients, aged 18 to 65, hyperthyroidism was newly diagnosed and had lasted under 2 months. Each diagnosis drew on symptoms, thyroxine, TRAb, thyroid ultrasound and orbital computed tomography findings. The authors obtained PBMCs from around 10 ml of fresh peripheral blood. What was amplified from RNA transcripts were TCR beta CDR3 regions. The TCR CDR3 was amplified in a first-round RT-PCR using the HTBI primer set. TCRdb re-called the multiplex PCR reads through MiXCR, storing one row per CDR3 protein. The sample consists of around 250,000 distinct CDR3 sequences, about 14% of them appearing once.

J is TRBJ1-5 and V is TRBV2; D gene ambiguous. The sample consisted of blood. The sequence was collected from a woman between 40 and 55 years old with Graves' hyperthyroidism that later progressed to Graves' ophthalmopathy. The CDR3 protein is CASSDPGFGNQPQHF. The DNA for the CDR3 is TGTGCCAGCAGTGATCCCGGGTTCGGCAATCAGCCCCAGCATTTT.